A selection of T cell receptor beta chains follows, all from one sample in a study of blood T cell repertoires in COVID-19. Method: immunoSEQ multiplex PCR; TCRdb's copy keeps in-frame clones and lacks some. The sample has under 200,000 clones, roughly 85% seen once; the top ten hold under 20%. The specimen was PBMCs or T cells enriched from blood (not recorded which). These TCRs come from a woman in her 70s in a cohort exposed to, infected with or recovered from COVID-19 (not recorded which). Each CDR3 is given with its conserved first and last residue. D genes are given only for firm matches. Rows give clone size only sometimes, using once, few, many, or a class for an expanded clone.

clone_size	v_call	d_call	j_call	cdr3_nt	cdr3_aa
NA	TRBV12-5	NA	TRBJ2-3	TGTGCTTCGGGGAGGTCTAGCACAGATACGCAGTATTTT	CASGRSSTDTQYF
NA	TRBV5-8	NA	TRBJ2-7	TGTGCCAGCACCCAACAGGAAAATGACTACGAGCAGTACTTC	CASTQQENDYEQYF
NA	TRBV18	NA	TRBJ1-5	TGTGCCAGCTCACTATACAGTGGCAATCAGCCCCAGCATTTT	CASSLYSGNQPQHF
NA	TRBV7-2	TRBD1	TRBJ1-1	TGTGCCAGCAGCTCGGACAGGGCCCGAACTGAAGCTTTCTTT	CASSSDRARTEAFF
NA	TRBV11-2	NA	TRBJ2-7	TGTGCCAGCAGCCTATCCCCCAGGGGACGTCAGTACTTC	CASSLSPRGRQYF
NA	TRBV19	NA	TRBJ2-1	TGTGCCAGTAGTATAGACTTCCTCACCGGGACCCCTGCAGCGGGTAAGCAGTTCTTC	CASSIDFLTGTPAAGKQFF
NA	TRBV5-1	NA	TRBJ2-7	TGCGCCAGCAGCTTGGGCCAGGGAAGCTACGAGCAGTACTTC	CASSLGQGSYEQYF
NA	TRBV28	NA	TRBJ1-2	TGTGCCAGCAGTTTGACGACAGTTTATGGCTACACCTTC	CASSLTTVYGYTF
NA	TRBV28	TRBD1	TRBJ2-5	TGTGCCAGCAGTAAAGCCGCAGGGGGCTACGGGACCCAGTACTTC	CASSKAAGGYGTQYF
NA	TRBV24-1	TRBD1	TRBJ2-1	TGTGCCACCAGTGATTCGGGACAGCCGAGCTCCTACAATGAGCAGTTCTTC	CATSDSGQPSSYNEQFF
NA	TRBV25-1	NA	TRBJ2-7	TGTGCCAGCATCCCTCCGGGTGTAAGCGAGCAGTACTTC	CASIPPGVSEQYF
NA	TRBV12-3/TRBV12-4	NA	TRBJ2-7	TGTGCCAGCAGTAACACAGGAAGAGGAGAGCAGTACTTC	CASSNTGRGEQYF
NA	TRBV4-3	TRBD1	TRBJ1-2	TGCGCCAGCAGCCAATTTCCGGGACAGGGACATGGCTACACCTTC	CASSQFPGQGHGYTF
NA	TRBV3-1/TRBV3-2	TRBD2	TRBJ2-3	TGTGCCAGCAGCCAGGCTACTAGCGGTACGCAGTATTTT	CASSQATSGTQYF
NA	TRBV19	NA	TRBJ2-4	TGTGCCAGTAGTCTCGGGGGCATTCAGTACTTC	CASSLGGIQYF
NA	TRBV15	TRBD2	TRBJ2-5	TGTGCCACCAGCAGAGGAGGGACTAGCGGGATGGTCGGAGAGACCCAGTACTTC	CATSRGGTSGMVGETQYF
NA	TRBV30	NA	TRBJ1-4	TGTGCCTGGAACCCCCGGCGGGCGCGTGAAAAACTGTTTTTT	CAWNPRRAREKLFF
NA	TRBV7-2	NA	TRBJ2-1	TGTGCCAGCAGCTTAGATTACGGTAGTGAGCAGTTCTTC	CASSLDYGSEQFF
NA	TRBV28	TRBD2	TRBJ2-1	TGTGCCAGCAGTTTAAGGGACTATAAAAATGAGCAGTTCTTC	CASSLRDYKNEQFF
NA	TRBV2	NA	TRBJ1-2	TGTGCCAGCAGTGAGGGCATTAACTATGGCTACACCTTC	CASSEGINYGYTF
NA	TRBV5-6	NA	TRBJ2-3	TGTGCCAGCAGCTTGGACGGGGTTGCAGATACGCAGTATTTT	CASSLDGVADTQYF
NA	TRBV19	NA	TRBJ1-2	TGTGCCAGTAGTATTACAGGGAGAGAGGGGAATGGCTACACCTTC	CASSITGREGNGYTF
NA	TRBV29-1	TRBD1	TRBJ2-1	TGCAGCGTGCGACAGGGGGGGAGCAATGAGCAGTTCTTC	CSVRQGGSNEQFF
few	TRBV6-6	NA	TRBJ1-3	TGTGCCAGCAGTTACCAGGGTTCCTACTCTGGAAACACCATATATTTT	CASSYQGSYSGNTIYF